The clone carrying this T cell receptor (beta chain) was counted between two and nine times. Its antigen is unknown. Germline CDR1 reads SEHNR; CDR2 reads FQNEAQ (reference sequence). V lost 5 bases to trimming and J lost 2 bases, with 12 bases between them. The CDR3 loop spans 14 amino acids. The sample is drawn from a study of cytomegalovirus exposure and HLA in healthy donors. Study-wide results and limits: Some V segments, including TRBV6-2 and TRBV6-3, were excluded as indistinguishable. Cytomegalovirus status was reportedly diagnosed by the classifier with high specificity and sensitivity.

Researchers ran the PCR with 60 Vbeta and 13 Jbeta primers. The data were produced by immunoSEQ multiplex PCR, yet TCRdb's version contains in-frame clones alone and is incomplete. Here the sample spans under 200,000 clones, around 79% being singletons. Sequencing was carried out using PBMCs. The sequence was obtained from a middle-aged man in good health and CMV-seronegative. The chain joins TRBV7-9 to TRBJ2-5; D call uncertain. The CDR3 DNA is TGTGCCAGCAGCCTTCGACTGGCACAAGAGACCCAGTACTTC. It specifies CASSLRLAQETQYF.